A single sample gave rise to the 10 T cell receptor beta chains below, sequenced in a study of shared clonotypes between healthy human individuals. Some clones are missing from TCRdb's copy, which holds only in-frame ones; the method was immunoSEQ multiplex PCR. In the table there are about 710,000 clones, around 73% of which are singletons. What was sequenced was memory CD4+ T cells sorted from blood. Subset indicated: CD45RA-negative fraction. These receptor sequences come from a young woman in good health.

J is TRBJ2-2 and V is TRBV19, with a weak D call TRBD2 (5 bases). Trimming took off 6 bases at V and 0 bases at J, with 8 bases between the two ends. This CDR3 is 14 amino acids long. The germline V gene encodes CDR1 LNHDA and CDR2 SQIVND (reference sequence). CDR3 sequence (DNA): TGTGCCAGTAGAAACGGGGCGAACACCGGGGAGCTGTTTTTT. This translates into CASRNGANTGELFF.

The V call is TRBV28, the J call TRBJ1-2, with a tentative D call TRBD1 (5 bases). Germline lookup yields CDR1 MDHEN and CDR2 SYDVKM. With 2 bases removed from V and 4 bases from J, the gap between germline ends came to 17 bases. The CDR3 sequence is 16 residues long. CDR3 nucleotides: TGTGCCAGCAGTTTAATGAGACAGCAGGGAAGCTATGGCTACACCTTC. Its protein product is CASSLMRQQGSYGYTF.

The V and J genes are TRBV2 and TRBJ1-4; D is possibly TRBD1 (6 bases). V gave up 6 bases and J gave up 5 bases, with 16 bases separating them. CDR3 size: 15 residues. Germline assignment: CDR1 SNHLY and CDR2 FYNNEI. CDR3 residues: CASRPLTGGNEKLFF. CDR3 DNA: TGTGCCAGCAGGCCCTTGACAGGTGGGAATGAAAAACTGTTTTTT.

The V call is TRBV5-6, the J call TRBJ2-2, with no clear D. V dropped 0 bases and J dropped 6 bases, with 18 bases sitting between them. Germline V gene lookup returns CDR1 SGHDT and CDR2 YYEEEE. The CDR3 extends over 17 amino acids. Here the CDR3 reads CASSLDEGGLGSGELFF. CDR3 bases: TGTGCCAGCAGCTTGGATGAAGGCGGCTTGGGGTCCGGGGAGCTGTTTTTT.

This clone has a handful of counts. V is TRBV12-2 and J is TRBJ2-7; the DNA was not used to check the table's D call, TRBD2. TRBV12-2 is noted as a pseudogene. CDR3 length: 14 residues. CDR3 loop: CASLNGLATYEQYF. CDR3 DNA sequence: TGTGCAAGTCTGAACGGACTAGCGACCTACGAGCAGTACTTC.

This clone was picked up many times. The V gene is TRBV5-4, the J gene TRBJ2-3; D tentatively reads TRBD1 or TRBD2 (5 bases each). The CDR3 has 16 amino acids. CDR1 SGHNT and CDR2 YYREEE come from the germline V gene (reference sequence). V was trimmed by 4 bases and J by 2 bases, leaving 17 bases between them. CDR3 in DNA: TGTGCCAGCAGCGCCGCCGGGACGAGAGCCACAGATACGCAGTATTTT. Its translation is CASSAAGTRATDTQYF.

The chain combines TRBV27 with TRBJ2-7; 10 nucleotides agree with TRBD2. Germline loops: CDR1 MNHEY, CDR2 SMNVEV (reference sequence). V gave up 5 bases and J gave up 3 bases; unmatched junction bases: 7. The CDR3 consists of 15 residues. DNA for the CDR3: TGTGCCAGCAGTAGAACTAGCGGGACCTTCTACGAGCAGTACTTC. It is translated as CASSRTSGTFYEQYF.

This clone was seen only a few times. This rearrangement joins TRBV6-1 to TRBJ2-7, with TRBD1 matching over 9 bases. V shed 0 bases, J shed 5 bases, and the junction held 8 bases outside the gene matches. The CDR3 is made up of 16 amino acids. CDR1 and CDR2 from the germline V gene are MNHNS and SASEGT. Written as DNA, the CDR3 is TGTGCCAGCAGTGAAGCGGGGTGGGACAGGGCCAACGAGCAGTACTTC. It specifies CASSEAGWDRANEQYF.

The CDR3 here is CASGKGLETGNTIYF. Here the CDR3 DNA reads TGTGCCAGCGGAAAGGGTTTGGAGACTGGAAACACCATATATTTT. The V call is TRBV11-2, the J call TRBJ1-3; D ambiguous. This CDR3 contains 15 residues. Trimming stripped 8 bases from V and 2 bases from J, with 16 bases between. Germline assignment: CDR1 SGHAT and CDR2 FQNNGV.

The rearrangement joins TRBV28 to TRBJ2-7, with a tentative D call TRBD1 (6 bases). V was clipped by 7 bases and J by 4 bases, with 20 bases between them. This CDR3 is built from 15 residues. The germline V gene has CDR1 MDHEN and CDR2 SYDVKM. CDR3 amino acids: CASTPMGQGSYEQYF. CDR3 coding DNA: TGTGCCAGCACCCCCATGGGGCAGGGGTCGTACGAGCAGTACTTC.